One and the same sample provided the 18 T cell receptor beta chains below, sequenced in a study of memory CD4+ T cells and cytomegalovirus serostatus. The sort gate was single viable CD3+CD4+CD8-CD45RO+ cells for memory CD4+ T cells. The method was immunoSEQ multiplex PCR; TCRdb's version includes in-frame clones alone and lacks a portion of them. The sample yields about 58,000 clones, approximately 81% seen once. Material for sequencing was memory CD4+ T cells from blood. The receptors stem from an adult in good health and CMV-seronegative. Some clones in this sample may be carry-over from other donors' samples.

This clone showed up just a few times. The rearrangement links TRBV6-1 to TRBJ1-2; no clear D gene. CDR3 length equals 15 residues. V shed 8 bases and J shed 0 bases, with 16 bases lying between them. The germline V gene encodes CDR1 MNHNS and CDR2 SASEGT. Here the CDR3 DNA reads TGTGCCAGCCTAAAGGGCGACGGTACTAACTATGGCTACACCTTC. It encodes CASLKGDGTNYGYTF.

CDR3 DNA sequence: TGTGCCAGCAGGCGAGGGGGTAATGAAAAACTGTTTTTT. Translation: CASRRGGNEKLFF. The chain uses TRBV7-2 and TRBJ1-4; possible D gene TRBD1, 6 bases. The CDR3 loop spans 13 amino acids. V was shortened by 6 bases and J by 4 bases, with 9 bases between the two germline ends. Germline loops: CDR1 SGHTA, CDR2 FQGNSA.

The chain couples TRBV7-2 to TRBJ1-5; weak D call: TRBD1 (5 bases). The length of the CDR3 is 14 residues. Trimming took 2 bases from V and 2 from J, leaving 7 bases between them. Germline CDR1 SGHTA, CDR2 FQGNSA. The CDR3 nucleotides are TGTGCCAGCAGCTTACAGGGCGGCAATCAGCCCCAGCATTTT. Amino acids: CASSLQGGNQPQHF.

The V call is TRBV28, the J call TRBJ1-1; D gene unclear. The CDR3 has 11 amino acids. V lost 5 bases and J lost 7, with 8 bases in between. Germline CDR1 is MDHEN and CDR2 is SYDVKM. CDR3 sequence reads: CASSPRNEAFF. As DNA, the CDR3 is TGTGCCAGCAGTCCTCGCAATGAAGCTTTCTTT.

V usage is TRBV2 and J usage is TRBJ1-4; a weak D match, TRBD1 (6 bases). The germline gives CDR1 SNHLY, CDR2 FYNNEI. Deletions cut 7 bases from V and 0 bases from J, with 12 bases between. The CDR3 consists of 15 residues. In DNA form, the CDR3 reads TGTGCCAGCAAGGACAGCGAGGCAACTAATGAAAAACTGTTTTTT. This gives the protein CASKDSEATNEKLFF.

This clone has only a few counts. This CDR3 is also generated by other DNA sequences in the sample. This chain links TRBV4-3 with TRBJ1-3; unclear D gene. Between the trimmed V and J ends, which lost 0 bases and 0 bases, there was a span of 9 bases. Germline values: CDR1 LGHNA, CDR2 YSLEER. The CDR3 covers 16 residues. The CDR3 reads CASSQDQGFSGNTIYF. The CDR3 DNA reads as TGCGCCAGCAGCCAAGATCAAGGCTTCTCTGGAAACACCATATATTTT.

The chain joins TRBV7-7 to TRBJ2-1; tentative D call: TRBD2 (6 bases). Looked up from germline, CDR1 is SSHAT and CDR2 is FNYEAQ (reference sequence). Trimming took 2 bases from V and 2 from J, leaving 10 bases between them. The CDR3 sequence is 15 residues long. This chain's CDR3 is CASSLSTGAYNEQFF. In nucleotides, the CDR3 is TGTGCCAGCAGCTTATCAACGGGGGCCTACAATGAGCAGTTCTTC. Full variable domain (remainder filled in from reference TRBV7-7 and TRBJ2-1): GAGVSQSPRYKVTKRGQDVTLRCDPISSHATLYWYQQALGQGPEFLTYFNYEAQPDKSGLPSDRFSAERPEGSISTLTIQRTEQRDSAMYRCASSLSTGAYNEQFFGPGTRLTVL.

This chain links TRBV7-2 with TRBJ2-2; 7 bases agree with TRBD2. The germline CDR1 and CDR2 sequences are SGHTA and FQGNSA. The CDR3 runs 19 residues. V was pared by 3 bases and J by 4 bases, with 17 bases of the junction left unmatched. CDR3 residues: CASSFPSIGEGLGTGELFF. The DNA for the CDR3 is TGTGCCAGCAGCTTCCCCAGCATTGGGGAGGGCCTCGGCACCGGGGAGCTGTTTTTT.

DNA for the CDR3: TGTGCCAGCAGCTTAGCAGGGCCCCTACCTAGCACAGATACGCAGTATTTT. Amino acid sequence: CASSLAGPLPSTDTQYF. The chain combines TRBV7-9 with TRBJ2-3; D is ambiguous. Germline V CDR1 and CDR2: SEHNR, FQNEAQ (reference sequence). There are 17 residues in the CDR3. Trimming removed 0 bases at V and 0 bases at J, with 13 bases between.

The rearrangement uses TRBV19 and TRBJ2-7; 8 bases fit TRBD1. CDR1 and CDR2 (germline): LNHDA, SQIVND (reference sequence). The junction had 8 bases not matched to a gene; V was cut back by 5 bases and J by 5 bases. The CDR3 spans 14 residues. DNA of the CDR3: TGTGCCAGTAGTCCCGGGACAGGTTTGAACGAGCAGTACTTC. It specifies CASSPGTGLNEQYF.

As concerns this clone: The DNA is left out, because the CDR3 cannot be placed on it with certainty; the CDR3 is given as TCRdb lists it. The rearrangement uses TRBV6-5 and TRBJ1-6. Inclusive of both ends, the CDR3 amounts to 16 amino acids. Germline V gives CDR1 MNHEY, CDR2 SVGAGI. The CDR3 loop reads CASSYVGPRPNSPLHF.

CDR3 bases: TGTGCCAGCAGTCAAAGACCGGGACAGGTAACGATGAACACTGAAGCTTTCTTT. Translating gives CASSQRPGQVTMNTEAFF. The genes are TRBV27 and TRBJ1-1; 8 bases match TRBD1. The CDR3 sequence is 18 residues long. Germline CDR1 reads MNHEY; CDR2 reads SMNVEV (reference sequence). The V segment lost 5 bases and the J segment 0 bases; nucleotides outside the gene matches: 14.

The rearrangement uses TRBV4-2 and TRBJ1-2, with 9 positions matching TRBD1. This CDR3 spans 17 amino acids. V was clipped by 0 bases and J by 2 bases; unmatched bases: 7. Germline V gene sequence: CDR1 LGHNA, CDR2 YNFKEQ. The CDR3 is CASSQEFLTGGNYGYTF. For the CDR3, the DNA is TGTGCCAGCAGCCAAGAGTTTCTGACAGGGGGGAACTATGGCTACACCTTC.

This clone was seen once. This sequence joins TRBV6-5 and TRBJ2-1; D gene uncertain. The CDR3 has 16 residues. The germline CDR1 and CDR2 sequences are MNHEY and SVGAGI. The V end was cut by 2 bases, the J end by 10 bases, with 21 bases between. The CDR3 nucleotides are TGTGCCAGCAGTTACACGAATAGCCCTTCCTCAGGAGAGCAGTTCTTC. Encoded protein: CASSYTNSPSSGEQFF.

This clone was detected once. J is TRBJ1-4 and V is TRBV5-1; 9 bases fit TRBD1. Germline V gives CDR1 SGHRS, CDR2 YFSETQ. With V trimmed by 4 bases and J by 3 bases, 4 bases remained unmatched. The CDR3 runs to 15 residues. CDR3 bases: TGCGCCAGCAGCGGGGGACAGGGTGCTAATGAAAAACTGTTTTTT. It specifies CASSGGQGANEKLFF.

This clone was counted once. The rearrangement uses TRBV7-9 and TRBJ2-2; 10 bases agree with TRBD1. Germline CDR1 and CDR2: SEHNR and FQNEAQ (reference sequence). The V segment lost 6 bases and the J segment 6 bases; nucleotides outside the gene matches: 4. This CDR3 region has 14 residues. The CDR3 is CASRSTGGSGELFF. The CDR3 nucleotides read TGTGCCAGCAGGTCGACAGGGGGCTCCGGGGAGCTGTTTTTT. The whole variable domain, remainder taken from reference TRBV7-9 and TRBJ2-2, is DTGVSQNPRHKITKRGQNVTFRCDPISEHNRLYWYRQTLGQGPEFLTYFQNEAQLEKSRLLSDRFSAERPKGSFSTLEIQRTEQGDSAMYLCASRSTGGSGELFFGEGSRLTVL.

The chain has TRBV10-3 and TRBJ2-7; 9 bases agree with TRBD2. V gave up 4 bases and J gave up 4 bases; unmatched junction bases: 5. The CDR3 consists of 14 residues. CDR1 and CDR2 (germline): ENHRY, SYGVKD. CDR3 amino acids: CAISGREGVYEQYF. CDR3 DNA sequence: TGTGCCATCAGTGGGCGGGAGGGGGTTTACGAGCAGTACTTC.

Details on this clone: Mismatch with germline at one junction end may stem from a read error. V gene TRBV28 combines with J gene TRBJ1-2; the D is unclear. Per germline, CDR1 MDHEN and CDR2 SYDVKM. CDR3 length: 10 residues. The CDR3 spells CASSLIGVFF. The DNA of the CDR3 is TGTGCCAGCAGTTTAATAGGAGTGTTCTTC.